This record covers a single TCR beta chain. This entry comes from a study of T cells in Graves' hyperthyroidism and ophthalmopathy. Amplified TCR beta CDR3 regions derived from RNA transcripts. TCR CDR3 regions were first amplified by RT-PCR with HTBI primers. TCRdb re-called the multiplex PCR reads with MiXCR, one entry per CDR3 protein. The sample shows 500,000 or so distinct CDR3 sequences, 17% of them seen only once. With 5 bases clipped from V and 4 bases from J, the junction kept 10 bases outside the gene matches. The CDR3 is 18 residues long. CDR1 and CDR2 (germline): SGHAT, FQNNGV. The genes are TRBV11-2 and TRBJ2-1; 14 bases align to TRBD2. The receptor comes from a woman aged 18-29 years with Graves' ophthalmopathy. Material for sequencing was blood. This chain's CDR3 is CASSIGLAGGNFYNEQFF. The DNA for the CDR3 is TGTGCCAGCAGCATCGGACTAGCGGGGGGCAATTTTTACAATGAGCAGTTCTTC.